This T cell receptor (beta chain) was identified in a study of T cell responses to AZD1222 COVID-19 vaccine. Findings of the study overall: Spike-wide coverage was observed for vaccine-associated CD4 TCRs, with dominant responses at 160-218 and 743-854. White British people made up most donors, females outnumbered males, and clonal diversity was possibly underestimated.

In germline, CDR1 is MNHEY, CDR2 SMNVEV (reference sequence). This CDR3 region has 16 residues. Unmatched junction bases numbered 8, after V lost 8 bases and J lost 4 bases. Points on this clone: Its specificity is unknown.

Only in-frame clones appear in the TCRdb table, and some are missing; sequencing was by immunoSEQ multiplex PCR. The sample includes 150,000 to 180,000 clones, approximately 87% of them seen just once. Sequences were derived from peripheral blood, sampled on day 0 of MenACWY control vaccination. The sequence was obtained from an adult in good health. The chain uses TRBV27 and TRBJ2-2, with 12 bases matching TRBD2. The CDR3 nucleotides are TGTGCCAGCTCCCCTAGCGGGAGGGCGGTCACCGGGGAGCTGTTTTTT. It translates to CASSPSGRAVTGELFF.